Listed below are T cell receptor beta chains from one sample, sequenced in a study of OX40 agonist ivuxolimab in advanced cancers. Sequenced by immunoSEQ multiplex PCR; TCRdb stores in-frame clones only, minus some. The sample records about 78,000 clones, roughly nine tenths being singletons. The sample consisted of CD4+ or CD8+ T cells sorted from blood, taken in a trial of the OX40 agonist ivuxolimab. The origin of the receptors is an adult with an advanced solid tumor such as melanoma, head and neck, liver or kidney cancer. Both conserved end residues are part of each CDR3. The D gene is left open where the match is weak. The listing skips clone size in some rows; elsewhere it reads once, few, many or a size class.

d_call: .; clone_size: .; j_call: TRBJ2-7; cdr3_length: 15; v_call: TRBV6-5; cdr3_nt: TGTGCCAGCACTACCCGGGTCGGGTCGGGCTACGAGCAGTACTTC; cdr3_aa: CASTTRVGSGYEQYF
d_call: .; clone_size: .; j_call: TRBJ2-2; cdr3_length: 12; v_call: TRBV10-3; cdr3_nt: TGTGCCATCAGTGAATACAGGAGGGAGCTGTTTTTT; cdr3_aa: CAISEYRRELFF
d_call: TRBD2; clone_size: .; j_call: TRBJ2-3; cdr3_length: 17; v_call: TRBV5-1; cdr3_nt: TGCGCCAGCAGCCTAAAGACCGGGACTAGGGGACCAGGTACGCAGTATTTT; cdr3_aa: CASSLKTGTRGPGTQYF
d_call: .; clone_size: .; j_call: TRBJ2-1; cdr3_length: 12; v_call: TRBV5-1; cdr3_nt: TGCGCCAGCAGAATTCAGGACAATGAGCAGTTCTTC; cdr3_aa: CASRIQDNEQFF
d_call: .; clone_size: .; j_call: TRBJ2-5; cdr3_length: 12; v_call: TRBV11-2; cdr3_nt: TGTGCCAGCAGCCGCCCCGAAGAGACCCAGTACTTC; cdr3_aa: CASSRPEETQYF
d_call: .; clone_size: once; j_call: TRBJ1-1; cdr3_length: 15; v_call: TRBV11-2; cdr3_nt: TGTGCCAGCAGCCCCGATCAAGGAGGGTACACTGAAGCTTTCTTT; cdr3_aa: CASSPDQGGYTEAFF
d_call: .; clone_size: .; j_call: TRBJ2-3; cdr3_length: 12; v_call: TRBV6-1; cdr3_nt: TGTGCCAGCAGTAATCATAGGAATACGCAGTATTTT; cdr3_aa: CASSNHRNTQYF
d_call: TRBD1; clone_size: .; j_call: TRBJ1-5; cdr3_length: 16; v_call: TRBV4-2; cdr3_nt: TGTGCCAGCAGCCAAGATTTAACAGGGGGCAATCAGCCCCAGCATTTT; cdr3_aa: CASSQDLTGGNQPQHF
d_call: TRBD1; clone_size: .; j_call: TRBJ1-1; cdr3_length: 16; v_call: TRBV28; cdr3_nt: TGTGCCAGCAGTCCTGACAGGGGGCAGTCTTACACTGAAGCTTTCTTT; cdr3_aa: CASSPDRGQSYTEAFF
d_call: TRBD1; clone_size: .; j_call: TRBJ1-1; cdr3_length: 14; v_call: TRBV6-1; cdr3_nt: TGTGCCAGCAGGTTCGACAGGGAAGGCCTTGAAGCTTTCTTT; cdr3_aa: CASRFDREGLEAFF
d_call: .; clone_size: once; j_call: TRBJ2-3; cdr3_length: 14; v_call: TRBV5-1; cdr3_nt: TGCGCCAGCAGTTATGATGGAGGTGGTGATACGCAGTATTTT; cdr3_aa: CASSYDGGGDTQYF
d_call: .; clone_size: .; j_call: TRBJ2-2; cdr3_length: 11; v_call: TRBV12-5; cdr3_nt: TGTGCTAGTGGTTTCCCCGGGGAGCTGTTTTTT; cdr3_aa: CASGFPGELFF
d_call: TRBD2; clone_size: .; j_call: TRBJ2-1; cdr3_length: 17; v_call: TRBV2; cdr3_nt: TGTGCCAGCAGTGAGGGGACTAGCGGGAGTCACTACAATGAGCAGTTCTTC; cdr3_aa: CASSEGTSGSHYNEQFF
d_call: TRBD2; clone_size: .; j_call: TRBJ2-5; cdr3_length: 17; v_call: TRBV2; cdr3_nt: TGTGCCAGCAGGGGACTAGCGGGGGCCGGACCTCAAGAGACCCAGTACTTC; cdr3_aa: CASRGLAGAGPQETQYF
d_call: TRBD1; clone_size: .; j_call: TRBJ1-4; cdr3_length: 15; v_call: TRBV6-5; cdr3_nt: TGTGCCAGCAGTTCTACAGGGGGCGCGAATGAAAAACTGTTTTTT; cdr3_aa: CASSSTGGANEKLFF
d_call: TRBD1; clone_size: .; j_call: TRBJ2-7; cdr3_length: 15; v_call: TRBV5-4; cdr3_nt: TGTGCCAGCAGCCCCAGGGGCACAGGGGACCACGAGCAGTACTTC; cdr3_aa: CASSPRGTGDHEQYF
d_call: .; clone_size: .; j_call: TRBJ2-1; cdr3_length: 12; v_call: TRBV5-4; cdr3_nt: TGTGCCAGCAGCAGTCCGGGCAATGAGCAGTTCTTC; cdr3_aa: CASSSPGNEQFF
d_call: .; clone_size: .; j_call: TRBJ2-7; cdr3_length: 16; v_call: TRBV28; cdr3_nt: TGTGCCAGCAGTCCTCCGACGGGGACATACCCTCGAGAGCAGTACTTC; cdr3_aa: CASSPPTGTYPREQYF
d_call: .; clone_size: .; j_call: TRBJ2-6; cdr3_length: 19; v_call: TRBV5-6; cdr3_nt: TGTGCCAGCAGACTAGAAGGACATGACGAGTGGTCCGGGGCCAACGTCCTGACTTTC; cdr3_aa: CASRLEGHDEWSGANVLTF
d_call: TRBD1; clone_size: .; j_call: TRBJ2-5; cdr3_length: 15; v_call: TRBV6-5; cdr3_nt: TGTGCCAGCACCCCATCCGGGACAGGGAAGGAGACCCAGTACTTC; cdr3_aa: CASTPSGTGKETQYF
d_call: TRBD2; clone_size: once; j_call: TRBJ2-5; cdr3_length: 14; v_call: TRBV10-3; cdr3_nt: TGTGCCATCAGTGGAGTGGGGGGGAGGGAGACCCAGTACTTC; cdr3_aa: CAISGVGGRETQYF
d_call: .; clone_size: .; j_call: TRBJ2-1; cdr3_length: 14; v_call: TRBV28; cdr3_nt: TGTGCCAGCAGCCCAACAGGGAGTGCCAATGAGCAGTTCTTC; cdr3_aa: CASSPTGSANEQFF
d_call: TRBD1; clone_size: .; j_call: TRBJ2-7; cdr3_length: 15; v_call: TRBV13; cdr3_nt: TGTGCCAGCAGCCCCTCCGGGACAGTTTCCTACGAGCAGTACTTC; cdr3_aa: CASSPSGTVSYEQYF
d_call: .; clone_size: .; j_call: TRBJ1-1; cdr3_length: 13; v_call: TRBV5-1; cdr3_nt: TGCGCCAGCAGCCCATTACCGAACACTGAAGCTTTCTTT; cdr3_aa: CASSPLPNTEAFF
d_call: TRBD1; clone_size: .; j_call: TRBJ2-7; cdr3_length: 13; v_call: TRBV19; cdr3_nt: TGTGCCAGTAGTATGACAGGGGGCACCGAGCAGTACTTC; cdr3_aa: CASSMTGGTEQYF
d_call: .; clone_size: .; j_call: TRBJ2-1; cdr3_length: 17; v_call: TRBV19; cdr3_nt: TGTGCCAGTAGTATAGGGGCGGGGGCTAGCGGCTACAATGAGCAGTTCTTC; cdr3_aa: CASSIGAGASGYNEQFF
d_call: .; clone_size: .; j_call: TRBJ1-4; cdr3_length: 14; v_call: TRBV5-1; cdr3_nt: TGCGCCAGCAGCTTGGGACAGGATAATGAAAAACTGTTTTTT; cdr3_aa: CASSLGQDNEKLFF
d_call: .; clone_size: .; j_call: TRBJ2-1; cdr3_length: 15; v_call: TRBV15; cdr3_nt: TGTGCCACCAGCAGAGATCGAGGGGTTTACAATGAGCAGTTCTTC; cdr3_aa: CATSRDRGVYNEQFF
d_call: TRBD2; clone_size: .; j_call: TRBJ2-1; cdr3_length: 16; v_call: TRBV7-2; cdr3_nt: TGTGCCAGCAGGGCCGGACTAGCGGGAGTCAGCAATGAGCAGTTCTTC; cdr3_aa: CASRAGLAGVSNEQFF
d_call: TRBD1; clone_size: .; j_call: TRBJ2-7; cdr3_length: 15; v_call: TRBV14; cdr3_nt: TGTGCCAGCAGCCGGGGACAGGGGGTTACCTACGAGCAGTACTTC; cdr3_aa: CASSRGQGVTYEQYF
d_call: TRBD2; clone_size: .; j_call: TRBJ2-5; cdr3_length: 14; v_call: TRBV7-2; cdr3_nt: TGTGCCAGCAGCCGGGGACTACGACAAGAGACCCAGTACTTC; cdr3_aa: CASSRGLRQETQYF
d_call: .; clone_size: .; j_call: TRBJ2-5; cdr3_length: 14; v_call: TRBV7-7; cdr3_nt: TGTGCTAGCAGCGTCGACTATAACCAAGAGACCCAGTACTTC; cdr3_aa: CASSVDYNQETQYF
d_call: .; clone_size: few; j_call: TRBJ2-7; cdr3_length: 14; v_call: TRBV5-1; cdr3_nt: TGCGCCAGCAGCTCCCGAGACAGGCCCCACGAGCAGTACTTC; cdr3_aa: CASSSRDRPHEQYF
d_call: .; clone_size: .; j_call: TRBJ2-2; cdr3_length: 14; v_call: TRBV2; cdr3_nt: TGTGCCAGCAGTAAGGGCTCGAACACCGGGGAGCTGTTTTTT; cdr3_aa: CASSKGSNTGELFF
d_call: .; clone_size: .; j_call: TRBJ2-1; cdr3_length: 15; v_call: TRBV2; cdr3_nt: TGTGCCAGCAGTGTAAGAGGGGCGCTAGGCAATGAGCAGTTCTTC; cdr3_aa: CASSVRGALGNEQFF
d_call: .; clone_size: .; j_call: TRBJ2-7; cdr3_length: 14; v_call: TRBV6-6; cdr3_nt: TGTGCCAGCAGTTACTCCCCCCCTGGAGTCGAGCAGTACTTC; cdr3_aa: CASSYSPPGVEQYF
d_call: TRBD1; clone_size: .; j_call: TRBJ2-5; cdr3_length: 14; v_call: TRBV7-6; cdr3_nt: TGTGCCAGCAGCTCCCCCAGTTCAGGGGGATGGCAGTACTTC; cdr3_aa: CASSSPSSGGWQYF
d_call: .; clone_size: once; j_call: TRBJ2-7; cdr3_length: 17; v_call: TRBV6-1; cdr3_nt: TGTGCCAGCAGTGAATTGGTCGGAGGGGTCGTCTCCTACGAGCAGTACTTC; cdr3_aa: CASSELVGGVVSYEQYF
d_call: .; clone_size: .; j_call: TRBJ1-4; cdr3_length: 15; v_call: TRBV5-1; cdr3_nt: TGCGCCAGCAGCTTTACAGGTGCAACTAATGAAAAACTGTTTTTT; cdr3_aa: CASSFTGATNEKLFF
d_call: .; clone_size: few; j_call: TRBJ1-2; cdr3_length: 15; v_call: TRBV15; cdr3_nt: TGTGCCACCAGCAGAGGGAGGGACCTGGAATATGGCTACACCTTC; cdr3_aa: CATSRGRDLEYGYTF
d_call: .; clone_size: .; j_call: TRBJ1-1; cdr3_length: 13; v_call: TRBV4-2; cdr3_nt: TGTGCCAGCAGCCAAGACAGGAACACTGAAGCTTTCTTT; cdr3_aa: CASSQDRNTEAFF
d_call: .; clone_size: .; j_call: TRBJ2-3; cdr3_length: 16; v_call: TRBV5-4; cdr3_nt: TGTGCCAGCAGCTTGGCCGAGACAGGTGTGTCAGATACGCAGTATTTT; cdr3_aa: CASSLAETGVSDTQYF